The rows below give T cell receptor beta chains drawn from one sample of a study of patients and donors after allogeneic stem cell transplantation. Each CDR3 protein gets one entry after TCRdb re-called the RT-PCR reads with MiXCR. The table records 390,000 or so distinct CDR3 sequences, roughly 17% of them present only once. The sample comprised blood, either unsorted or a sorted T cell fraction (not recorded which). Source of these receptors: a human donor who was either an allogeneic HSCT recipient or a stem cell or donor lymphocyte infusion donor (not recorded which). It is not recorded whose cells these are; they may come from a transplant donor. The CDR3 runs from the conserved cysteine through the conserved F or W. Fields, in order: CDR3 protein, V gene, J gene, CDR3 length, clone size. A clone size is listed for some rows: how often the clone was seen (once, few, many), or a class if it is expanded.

CASSLLLGRVYNEQFF	TRBV7-9	TRBJ2-1	16	few
CASSLVWQGATGEQYF	TRBV7-6	TRBJ2-7	16	-
CASSIRHSDGYTF	TRBV19	TRBJ1-2	13	few
CSARDLNSSGFPWLFDTGELFF	TRBV20-1	TRBJ2-2	22	few
CASSLGTSGRVTYEQYF	TRBV5-1	TRBJ2-7	17	-
CASTHTAGTQYF	TRBV6-5	TRBJ2-5	12	few
CASSTGLAGGPGFF	TRBV9	TRBJ2-1	14	few
CASSLDASPLHF	TRBV2	TRBJ1-6	12	few
CASSLGGRGRSPLHF	TRBV7-9	TRBJ1-6	15	many
CASLGTRPYNEQFF	TRBV2	TRBJ2-1	14	-
CASSESGRPYEQYF	TRBV9	TRBJ2-7	14	-
CASNLGRETEAFF	TRBV5-1	TRBJ1-1	13	many
CSARRRGEETQYF	TRBV20-1	TRBJ2-5	13	few
CASSRQGAAKAFF	TRBV6-1	TRBJ1-1	13	few
CASSVTDVTSGPSYNEQFF	TRBV9	TRBJ2-1	19	-
CASSQDWGARIQYF	TRBV4-1	TRBJ2-4	14	few
CSAGLKETQYF	TRBV20-1	TRBJ2-5	11	-
CASTPSGIGLETQYF	TRBV6-1	TRBJ2-5	15	few
CASSSRTGLSYEQYF	TRBV5-5	TRBJ2-7	15	-
CAWSAPSEQYF	TRBV30	TRBJ2-7	11	-
CASSLTSYYEQYF	TRBV11-2	TRBJ2-7	13	-
CSASRQGSNQPQHF	TRBV20-1	TRBJ1-5	14	-
CASIQGTRAFF	TRBV12-3/TRBV12-4	TRBJ1-1	11	-
CASSRIDSGFYNEQFF	TRBV14	TRBJ2-1	16	few
CASSLKGESQPQHF	TRBV5-8	TRBJ1-5	14	-
CASSHLQGSYNEQFF	TRBV4-1	TRBJ2-1	15	many
CSARVAAPDTQYF	TRBV20-1	TRBJ2-3	13	-
CASSNGGSSYEQYF	TRBV7-2	TRBJ2-7	14	once
CASSLGRSGSPLHF	TRBV12-3/TRBV12-4	TRBJ1-6	14	-
CSARDGQGTTYSTDTQYF	TRBV20-1	TRBJ2-3	18	few
CASSQEVTVSGNTIYF	TRBV4-2	TRBJ1-3	16	few
CSASLGSYTEAFF	TRBV20-1	TRBJ1-1	13	-
CASSHGGGQYF	TRBV6-5	TRBJ2-7	11	-
CASSLGGLGEQYF	TRBV11-2	TRBJ2-7	13	few
CSAGTPYSPYGYTF	TRBV29-1	TRBJ1-2	14	-
CASSLLWGGETQYF	TRBV6-2/TRBV6-3	TRBJ2-5	14	-